Listed below are T cell receptor beta chains from one sample, sequenced in a study of human T cells and chemical hapten exposure. TCRdb re-called the RACE reads with MiXCR, one entry per CDR3 protein. The sample lists about 120,000 distinct CDR3 sequences, roughly 13% occurring once. The material sequenced was whole blood, taken in connection with sensitization to the hapten diphenylcyclopropenone (DPC). Receptors originate from a man between 18 and 35 years old with alopecia areata. Some clones in this sample may be carry-over from other donors' samples. Both conserved end residues are part of each CDR3. Clone size is stated in some rows and not others, as once, few, many or a class when expanded.

many	TRBV18	CASPIPGQGGASGELFF
once	TRBV27	CASSLYGTQYF
few	TRBV5-1	CASSLGPDFYNQPQHF
.	TRBV6-5	CASSYRDAGGSPLHF
.	TRBV6-2/TRBV6-3	CASSYSIKGADTQYF
many	TRBV10-3	CAINRISGGTDTQYF
.	TRBV20-1	CTPGERTDTQYF
few	TRBV12-3/TRBV12-4	CASRAAGPQHF
few	TRBV5-1	CASSLETGGLQGPYEQYF
few	TRBV28	CASNSMASYNEQFF
.	TRBV25-1	CASSPRRTSYNSPLHF
few	TRBV4-3	CASSRGTGQETQYF
few	TRBV11-2	CASLGYTEAFF
.	TRBV6-1	CASTTAYSNQPQHF
few	TRBV7-9	CASSLVGRGPKNSNTGELFF
.	TRBV3-1	CASSQDSETQYF
few	TRBV3-1	CASSQVRGRPDRGQNTGELFF
many	TRBV7-6	CASSSGESSYNEQFF
few	TRBV7-3	CASSEYRESLIF
.	TRBV6-2/TRBV6-3	CASSYQTGQKNSPLHF
few	TRBV6-2/TRBV6-3	CASRYRDNEQFF
.	TRBV7-7	CASSLSPGLTDTQYF
few	TRBV9	CASSPGQPGEQYF
few	TRBV6-1	CASSRQFSNQPQHF
.	TRBV9	CASSSPGTGSTEAFF
.	TRBV7-9	CASSLTGDNEQFF
few	TRBV6-6	CASRTGGIVRLGNQPQHF
.	TRBV11-2	CASSHPPGRTDTQYF
few	TRBV4-3	CASSPRQGWTGELFF
few	TRBV4-3	CASSQVRQSSGNTIYF
.	TRBV9	CASSVDRELGSNGYTF
.	TRBV20-1	CSALSPFAFF
.	TRBV5-4	CASSLDLGGDEQYF
many	TRBV6-5	CASSYLAGGQPQHF
.	TRBV28	CASSLGSQGSYEQYF
.	TRBV4-2	CASSPQGEGRSYEQYF
few	TRBV20-1	CSASGVAGATDTQYF
few	TRBV27	CASSWGLAVNTEAFF
many	TRBV12-3/TRBV12-4	CASTRTGSGTEAFF
few	TRBV10-3	CAIGANEQFF
many	TRBV29-1	CSVVRGAEETQYF
few	TRBV7-2	CASSLWGASYNEQFF